One sample yielded the 11 T cell receptor beta chains listed below, sequenced in a study of T cell responses to AZD1222 COVID-19 vaccine. Here immunoSEQ multiplex PCR was the method, and the copy in TCRdb shows in-frame clones only, minus some. Altogether 100,000 to 120,000 clones are present, approximately 85% being singletons, with the ten largest covering 4% to 5%. Sequenced material: peripheral blood, taken on day 0 of AZD1222 vaccination. These receptors came from an adult in good health.

This clone was observed a handful of times. The chain is built from TRBV6-2 or TRBV6-3 and TRBJ2-3; no definite D call. V was clipped by 1 base and J by 6 bases, with 14 bases between them. This CDR3 spans 15 amino acids. Looked up from germline, CDR1 is MNHEY and CDR2 is SVGEGT. The CDR3 loop reads CASSYFGRGGDTQYF. DNA of the CDR3: TGTGCCAGCAGTTACTTTGGACGCGGTGGGGATACGCAGTATTTT.

V usage is TRBV12-3 or TRBV12-4 and J usage is TRBJ2-2, with D unclear. The CDR3 contains 12 residues. Trimming stripped 5 bases from V and 3 bases from J, with 4 bases between. The CDR3 DNA reads TGTGCCAGCAGTACCGACACCGGGGAGCTGTTTTTT. It yields the protein CASSTDTGELFF.

CDR3 sequence (DNA): TGTGCCAGCAGCTTAGGGGGGCAGGGTTCCTATGGCTACACCTTC. It is translated as CASSLGGQGSYGYTF. The chain couples TRBV7-2 to TRBJ1-2, with D possibly TRBD1 on 6 matching bases. Germline CDR1 SGHTA, CDR2 FQGNSA. The CDR3 length is 15 residues. With 1 base removed from V and 4 bases from J, the gap between germline ends came to 13 bases. Using reference TRBV7-2 and TRBJ1-2 for the parts outside the CDR3, the full variable domain is GAGVSQSPSNKVTEKGKDVELRCDPISGHTALYWYRQSLGQGLEFLIYFQGNSAPDKSGLPSDRFSAERTGGSVSTLTIQRTQQEDSAVYLCASSLGGQGSYGYTFGSGTRLTVV.

The rearrangement joins TRBV28 to TRBJ1-5; possibly TRBD1 for D (6 bases). The CDR3 covers 15 residues. The germline CDR1 and CDR2 sequences are MDHEN and SYDVKM. Trimming left V 3 bases short and J 0 bases short, with 9 bases between. CDR3 sequence: CASSLQGPSNQPQHF. CDR3 coding DNA: TGTGCCAGCAGTTTGCAGGGGCCTAGCAATCAGCCCCAGCATTTT.

In this sample, this clone turned up a few times. The chain has TRBV6-1 and TRBJ1-5; no firm D call. V was trimmed by 2 bases and J by 0 bases, leaving 8 bases between them. Germline V gene sequence: CDR1 MNHNS, CDR2 SASEGT. This CDR3 is 15 amino acids long. Written as DNA, the CDR3 is TGTGCCAGCAGTGAACCAGTTTATAGCAATCAGCCCCAGCATTTT. Encoded protein: CASSEPVYSNQPQHF.

V gene TRBV9 combines with J gene TRBJ2-5, with 8 bases that match TRBD2. The germline V gene has CDR1 SGDLS and CDR2 YYNGEE. Losses at the gene ends were 3 bases for V and 2 bases for J; bases not matched to a gene: 9. The CDR3 length is 16 residues. The CDR3 DNA reads TGTGCCAGCAGCGCCGACGGGGGGGCACCACAAGAGACCCAGTACTTC. This translates into CASSADGGAPQETQYF. Supplemented by reference TRBV9 and TRBJ2-5, the full variable domain reads DSGVTQTPKHLITATGQRVTLRCSPRSGDLSVYWYQQSLDQGLQFLIQYYNGEERAKGNILERFSAQQFPDLHSELNLSSLELGDSALYFCASSADGGAPQETQYFGPGTRLLVL.

This clone has more than one count but fewer than ten. The chain joins TRBV7-2 to TRBJ1-1; D remains ambiguous. The V end lost 5 bases, the J end lost 2 bases, and 12 bases lay between the germline ends. The CDR3 is 14 amino acids. Germline V lookup: CDR1 SGHTA, CDR2 FQGNSA. The CDR3: CASSPSTTNTEAFF. The CDR3 DNA reads TGTGCCAGCAGCCCCTCGACCACTAACACTGAAGCTTTCTTT.

CDR3 region: CASSFDRGPQHF. In DNA form, the CDR3 reads TGTGCCAGCAGCTTCGACAGGGGGCCCCAGCATTTT. The chain employs TRBV7-8 and TRBJ1-5; 8 nucleotides align to TRBD1. This CDR3 is built from 12 residues. In germline, CDR1 is SGHVS, CDR2 FQNEAQ. Trimming at V came to 3 bases and at J to 9 bases, leaving 1 base not matched to a gene.

This sequence joins TRBV7-8 and TRBJ1-5, with D possibly TRBD1 on 6 matching bases. The CDR3 spans 19 residues. Germline CDR1 and CDR2: SGHVS and FQNEAQ. The V gene lost 1 base and the J gene lost 1 base, with 20 bases spanning the gap. The CDR3, as DNA: TGTGCCAGCAGCTTAGTTCGCAGGGGACGTACGCGGAGCAATCAGCCCCAGCATTTT. Its translation is CASSLVRRGRTRSNQPQHF.

The rearrangement uses TRBV27 and TRBJ2-5; D perhaps matches TRBD2 (5 bases). This CDR3 comprises 15 residues. The V end was cut by 7 bases, the J end by 4 bases, with 19 bases between. The germline V gene encodes CDR1 MNHEY and CDR2 SMNVEV (reference sequence). CDR3 in DNA: TGTGCCAGCAATTCGTGGAGAGGGTGGAGAGAGACCCAGTACTTC. It is translated as CASNSWRGWRETQYF.

The gene calls are TRBV18 and TRBJ2-5, with D unclear. Between the trimmed V and J ends, which lost 0 bases and 7 bases, there was a span of 15 bases. The CDR3 spans 15 residues. The germline gives CDR1 KGHSH, CDR2 LQKENI. CDR3 nucleotide sequence: TGTGCCAGCTCACCACCGAGCTTAAGAGAAGGGACCCAGTACTTC. Protein sequence: CASSPPSLREGTQYF.